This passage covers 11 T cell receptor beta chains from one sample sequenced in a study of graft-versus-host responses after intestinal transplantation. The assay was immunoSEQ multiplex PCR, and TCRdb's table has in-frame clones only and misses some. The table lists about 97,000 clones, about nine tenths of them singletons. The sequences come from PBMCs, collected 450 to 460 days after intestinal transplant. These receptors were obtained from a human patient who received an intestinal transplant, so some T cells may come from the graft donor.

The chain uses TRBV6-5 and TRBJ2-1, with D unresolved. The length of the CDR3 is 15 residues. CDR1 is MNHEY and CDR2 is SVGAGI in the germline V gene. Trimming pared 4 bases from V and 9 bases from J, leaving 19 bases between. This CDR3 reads CASSSPGFGLGEQFF. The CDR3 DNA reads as TGTGCCAGCAGTTCGCCTGGGTTCGGGTTGGGTGAGCAGTTCTTC.

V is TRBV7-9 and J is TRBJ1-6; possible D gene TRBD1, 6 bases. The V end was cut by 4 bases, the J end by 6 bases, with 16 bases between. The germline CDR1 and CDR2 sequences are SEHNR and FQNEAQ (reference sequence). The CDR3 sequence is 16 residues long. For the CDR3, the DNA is TGTGCCAGCAGCTCGCGGGGGGGCCTAGGTAATTCACCCCTCCACTTT. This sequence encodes CASSSRGGLGNSPLHF.

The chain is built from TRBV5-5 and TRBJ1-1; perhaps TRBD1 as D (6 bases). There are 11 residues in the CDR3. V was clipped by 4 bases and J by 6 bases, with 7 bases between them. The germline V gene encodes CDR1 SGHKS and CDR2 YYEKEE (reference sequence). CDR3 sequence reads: CASSRGAEAFF. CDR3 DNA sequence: TGTGCCAGCAGCAGGGGGGCTGAAGCTTTCTTT.

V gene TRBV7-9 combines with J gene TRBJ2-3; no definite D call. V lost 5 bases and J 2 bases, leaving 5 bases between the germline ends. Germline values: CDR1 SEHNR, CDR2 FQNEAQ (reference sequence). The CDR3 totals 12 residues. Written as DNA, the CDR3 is TGTGCCAGCAGCAGTCACACAGATACGCAGTATTTT. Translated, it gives CASSSHTDTQYF.

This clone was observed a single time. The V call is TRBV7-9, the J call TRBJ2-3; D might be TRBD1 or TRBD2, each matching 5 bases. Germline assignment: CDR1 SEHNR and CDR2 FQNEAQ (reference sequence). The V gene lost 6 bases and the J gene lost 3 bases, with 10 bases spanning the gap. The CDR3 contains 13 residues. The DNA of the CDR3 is TGTGCCAGCAGTCTTGGGGGTACAGATACGCAGTATTTT. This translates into CASSLGGTDTQYF.

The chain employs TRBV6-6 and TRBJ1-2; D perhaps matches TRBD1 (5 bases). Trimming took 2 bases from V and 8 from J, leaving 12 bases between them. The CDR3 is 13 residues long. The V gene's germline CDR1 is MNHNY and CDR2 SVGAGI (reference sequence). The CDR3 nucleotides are TGTGCCAGCAGTTACGGGACCCTTTTGGGCTACACCTTC. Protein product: CASSYGTLLGYTF.

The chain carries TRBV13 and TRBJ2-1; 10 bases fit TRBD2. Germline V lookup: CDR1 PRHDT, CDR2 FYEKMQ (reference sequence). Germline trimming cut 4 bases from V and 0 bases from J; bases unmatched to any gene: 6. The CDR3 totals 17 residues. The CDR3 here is CASSSRLAGDSYNEQFF. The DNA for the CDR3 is TGTGCCAGCAGCTCCCGGCTAGCGGGGGACTCCTACAATGAGCAGTTCTTC.

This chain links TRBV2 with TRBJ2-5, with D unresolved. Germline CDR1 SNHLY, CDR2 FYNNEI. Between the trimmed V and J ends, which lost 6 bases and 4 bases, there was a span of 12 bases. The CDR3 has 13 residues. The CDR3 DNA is TGTGCCAGCAGCCCCCGAGGAACAGAGACCCAGTACTTC. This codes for CASSPRGTETQYF.

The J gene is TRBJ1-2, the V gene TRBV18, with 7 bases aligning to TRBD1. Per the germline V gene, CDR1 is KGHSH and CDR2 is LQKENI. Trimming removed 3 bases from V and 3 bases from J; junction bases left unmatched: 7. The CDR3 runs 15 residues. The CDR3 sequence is CASSPGQQRHYGYTF. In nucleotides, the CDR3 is TGTGCCAGCTCACCGGGACAGCAGAGACACTATGGCTACACCTTC.

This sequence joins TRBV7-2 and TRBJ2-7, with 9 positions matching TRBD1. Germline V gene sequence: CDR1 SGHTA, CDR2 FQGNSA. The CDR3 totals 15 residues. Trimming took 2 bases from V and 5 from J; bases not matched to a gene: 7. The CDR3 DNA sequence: TGTGCCAGCAGCTTACCGGGACAGGGTTATAACGAGCAGTACTTC. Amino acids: CASSLPGQGYNEQYF.

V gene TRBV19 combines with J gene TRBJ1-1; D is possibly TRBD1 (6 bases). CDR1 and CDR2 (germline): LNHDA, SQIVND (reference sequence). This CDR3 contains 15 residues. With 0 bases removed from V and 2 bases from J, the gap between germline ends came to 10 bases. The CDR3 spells CASSIEGAVNTEAFF. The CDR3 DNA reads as TGTGCCAGTAGTATAGAGGGGGCGGTAAACACTGAAGCTTTCTTT.